The clone carrying this TCR beta chain was recorded once. Its antigen remains unidentified. CDR1 is SGHVS and CDR2 is FNYEAQ in the germline V gene. The CDR3 loop spans 15 amino acids. Trimming took 5 bases from V and 5 from J, leaving 19 bases between them. Sequenced by immunoSEQ multiplex PCR; TCRdb stores in-frame clones only, minus some. In the table there are about 47,000 clones, roughly two thirds of which are singletons. CD4+ T cells were isolated after less than 13 days of culture. Subjects were given two BNT162b2 or mRNA-1273 vaccine doses. Vaccine recipients, nucleocapsid antibody negative, had no prior SARS-CoV-2 infection. This sample was included in a study of vaccination effects on CD4 cells after COVID-19. Overall study: Following the second dose by a median of 72 days, the post-vaccine samples were obtained.

Study-wide points: Marked clonal contraction of infection- and vaccine-induced clones was seen late after vaccination.

The chain carries TRBV7-6 and TRBJ2-7; the D gene is possibly TRBD1 (5 bases). The clonotype comes from a human donor who received a COVID-19 vaccine. This material consisted of CD4+ T cells from PBMCs cultured without peptide, taken after COVID-19 vaccination. Here the CDR3 DNA reads TGTGCCAGCAGCCCGAGAGTTCAGGGCGCGGACGAGCAGTACTTC. Encoded protein: CASSPRVQGADEQYF.